This TCR beta chain was found in a study of blood T cells in healthy people across ages (dated by TCRdb to 2015 to 2017). Describing the broader study: In model experiments, template switching captured about one uniquely barcoded TCR beta cDNA molecule for every two T cells. To track age-related changes in TCR beta repertoire diversity, the study relied on deep sequencing normalized with unique cDNA molecular identifiers. Donors were grouped into four age groups: young (average approximately 15 years), middle-aged (39), aged (about 59) and long-lived (approximately 75). The study analyzed two additional independent replicas of 1 million unique cDNA reads from the same blood draw for two donors, one aged 18 to 30 and one aged 80 or older.

V drops 3 bases and J drops 11 bases, leaving 5 bases in between. The germline V gene specifies MDHEN as CDR1 and SYDVKM as CDR2. Spanning cysteine to phenylalanine, the CDR3 consists of 11 amino acids. Just the 33-base CDR3 DNA is kept, in frame starting at base 1. The method behind the library was 5' RACE. The listed sequencing device is Illumina HiSeq 2500. A second PCR of about 6 to 12 cycles was run with a J-beta primer mix and a sample-barcoded 5' primer. Each TCR beta cDNA molecule received a unique molecular identifier from a template-switch 5' adaptor carrying 12 random nucleotides. Each sample yielded at least 3 million CDR3-containing paired-end reads. First-strand cDNA synthesis was performed from all RNA using the Mint cDNA synthesis kit, with priming by a TRBC-specific oligonucleotide. All cDNA was treated with uracil-DNA glycosylase and then went through a first 18-cycle PCR with the universal primers M1SS and BC2_uni_R. The study's processing was this. Normalization of each sample was performed by random selection of 1 million high-quality reads, each carrying a distinct molecular identifier. Instead of being binned into consensus sequences, reads with shared molecular identifiers were discarded. CDR3 identification, clonotype clustering and error correction used MiTCR with a Q25 quality threshold and the strictest error-elimination algorithm. A nonparametric unseen species model using Euler transformation provided a lower-bound estimate of total TCR beta diversity. In-frame beta chains were kept once TCRdb had trimmed the public reads at Q25 with fastp and called clones with MiXCR. Each CDR3 protein gets just one entry, which takes the most common genes and DNA from the rows behind it. The authors' filters were not applied to this entry. Counted in this sample were more than 900,000 distinct CDR3 sequences; 25% of them appeared once. The ten largest clones take up approximately 0.79% of the sample.

Systemically healthy Caucasian individuals from Russia, roughly 40 in total and aged about 6 to 95 years, were included as donors. Each donor gave roughly 11 milliliters of peripheral blood, drawn into EDTA-treated Vacutainer tubes. Ficoll-Paque density-gradient centrifugation was used to isolate PBMCs, with at least 6.5 million per sample. Total RNA, at least 6 micrograms per sample, was extracted from PBMCs with Trizol reagent. For every donor, flow cytometry on a PBMC aliquot measured the percentage of naive CD45RAhigh/CD27high T cells. The research as a whole found: Total diversity estimates from one million sequenced T cells were considered lower bounds and underestimates. Conclusive comparison of naive and antigen-experienced compartments was prevented by the profiling of bulk unsorted PBMCs. As age increased, observed TCR beta diversity per million T cells dropped in a roughly linear way, and a significant reduction was already evident by age about 40. Because donor CMV infection status was unknown, age-related changes in expanded clonotypes were potentially confounded. Compared with the aged group, the long-lived group had more naive CD4+ T cells, fewer expanded clones and increased TCR diversity, a pattern suggesting age selection. Observed TCR beta diversity correlated strongly with the percentage of naive T cells measured by flow cytometry.

This clonotype was recorded a few times. Its antigen remains unidentified. No much larger clone is present one base from it, and per-base qualities are unavailable. The sample was also linked to a second study, of T cells of mothers and their children. The second publication reports: Nine systemically healthy Caucasian individuals served as donors, namely three mothers together with their six children. cDNA synthesis consumed the entire amount of extracted RNA, loaded at around 1.5 ug RNA in each 15 ul reaction. In the second PCR, sample barcodes and 2-4 random nucleotides were introduced via the M1S primer. More than 9 million TCR beta CDR3 reads were obtained from each mother, and roughly 3 million reads were obtained from each child. Thymic selection similarly shapes TCR recombination output in related and unrelated pairs, with minor effect from inherited differences. Normalized repertoire overlap in related mother-child pairs was always slightly higher than in unrelated mother-child pairs, but the difference was never significant. No persistent microchimeric T cell clones were found, with a detection sensitivity of 85 to 100 clones per million clonotypes. To look for features that set related mother-child pairs apart from unrelated individuals, the researchers ran deep NGS to compare the TCR beta repertoires of mothers and children. On average, the children were roughly 10 +/- 4 years old, while the mothers were 40 +/- 4 years old. Libraries were sequenced on Illumina HiSeq 2000 with 100+100 nt paired-end reads after adapter ligation with NEBNext reagents. To prevent cross-contamination, the mother and child libraries were prepared a month apart and were sequenced in separate runs. Each donor had between about 450,000 and 2,100,000 distinct TCR beta clonotypes identified. Naive TCR beta clonotypes were estimated from low-frequency clonotypes matched to each donor's FACS-determined naive share, without sorting.

This sequence was found in a girl aged 2 to 9 in good health. This chain joins TRBV28 to TRBJ1-6; a confident D gene designation cannot be given. Source material: blood. The DNA sequence is as follows: TGTGCCAGCAGTTTGTCCCCACCCCTCCACTTT. Translation gives CASSLSPPLHF.